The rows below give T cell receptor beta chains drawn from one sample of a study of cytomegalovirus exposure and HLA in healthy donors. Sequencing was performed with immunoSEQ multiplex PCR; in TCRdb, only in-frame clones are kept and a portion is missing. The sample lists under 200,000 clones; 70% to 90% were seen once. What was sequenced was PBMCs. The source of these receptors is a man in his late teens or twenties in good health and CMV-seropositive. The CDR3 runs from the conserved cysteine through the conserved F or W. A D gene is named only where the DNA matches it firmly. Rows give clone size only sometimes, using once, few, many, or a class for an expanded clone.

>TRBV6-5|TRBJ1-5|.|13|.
CASGLRADQPQHF
TGTGCCAGCGGTTTGAGGGCTGATCAGCCCCAGCATTTT
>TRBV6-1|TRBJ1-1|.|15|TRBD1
CASSQLTGGNTEAFF
TGTGCCAGCAGCCAACTAACAGGGGGGAACACTGAAGCTTTCTTT
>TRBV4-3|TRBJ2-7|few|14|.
CASSRGGVDYEQYF
TGCGCCAGCAGCCGCGGTGGAGTGGATTACGAGCAGTACTTC
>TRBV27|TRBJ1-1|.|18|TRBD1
CASSSMDRGLGMNTEAFF
TGTGCCAGCAGTTCAATGGACAGGGGGCTTGGGATGAACACTGAAGCTTTCTTT
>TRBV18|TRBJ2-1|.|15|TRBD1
CASSPDRAVLNEQFF
TGTGCCAGCTCACCAGACAGGGCGGTTTTGAATGAGCAGTTCTTC
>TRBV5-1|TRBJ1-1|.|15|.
CASSLRLGPDTEAFF
TGCGCCAGCAGCCTACGGTTGGGCCCGGACACTGAAGCTTTCTTT
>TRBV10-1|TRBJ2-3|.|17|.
CASSESRPRDVTDTQYF
TGCGCCAGCAGTGAGTCTCGGCCCAGGGATGTGACAGATACGCAGTATTTT
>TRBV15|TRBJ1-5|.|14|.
CATSTSGGGQPQHF
TGTGCCACCAGCACCTCCGGGGGGGGGCAGCCCCAGCATTTT
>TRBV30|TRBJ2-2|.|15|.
CAWRRGTGRTGELFF
TGTGCCTGGAGGCGCGGTACAGGGCGCACCGGGGAGCTGTTTTTT
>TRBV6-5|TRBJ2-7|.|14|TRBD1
CASSYSTGQYEQYF
TGTGCCAGCAGTTACTCTACGGGACAGTACGAGCAGTACTTC
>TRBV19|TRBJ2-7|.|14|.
CASSIGDISYEQYF
TGTGCCAGTAGTATAGGGGACATCTCCTACGAGCAGTACTTC
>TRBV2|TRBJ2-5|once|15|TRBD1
CASSKQGARGETQYF
TGTGCCAGCAGCAAACAGGGGGCGCGGGGAGAGACCCAGTACTTC
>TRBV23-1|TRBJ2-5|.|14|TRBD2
CASSKTSGQETQYF
TGCGCCAGCAGCAAGACTAGCGGACAAGAGACCCAGTACTTC
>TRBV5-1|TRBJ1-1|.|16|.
CASSKEVQSAGTEAFF
TGCGCCAGCAGCAAGGAGGTACAATCCGCTGGAACTGAAGCTTTCTTT